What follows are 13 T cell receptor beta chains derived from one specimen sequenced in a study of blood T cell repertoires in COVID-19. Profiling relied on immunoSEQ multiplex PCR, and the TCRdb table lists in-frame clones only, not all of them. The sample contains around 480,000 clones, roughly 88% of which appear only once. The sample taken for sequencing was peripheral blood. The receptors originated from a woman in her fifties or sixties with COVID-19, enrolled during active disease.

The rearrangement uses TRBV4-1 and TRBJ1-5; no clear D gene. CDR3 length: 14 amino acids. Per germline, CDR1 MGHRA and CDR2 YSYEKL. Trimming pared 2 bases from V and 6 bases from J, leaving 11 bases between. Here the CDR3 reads CASSQNSESQPQHF. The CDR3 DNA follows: TGCGCCAGCAGCCAAAATAGTGAGTCTCAGCCCCAGCATTTT.

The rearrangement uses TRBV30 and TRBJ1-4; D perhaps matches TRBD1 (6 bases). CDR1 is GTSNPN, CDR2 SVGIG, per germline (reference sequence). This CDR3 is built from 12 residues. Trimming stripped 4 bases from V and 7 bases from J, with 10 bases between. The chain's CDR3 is CAWKQGGEKLFF. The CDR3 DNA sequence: TGTGCCTGGAAACAGGGTGGTGAAAAACTGTTTTTT.

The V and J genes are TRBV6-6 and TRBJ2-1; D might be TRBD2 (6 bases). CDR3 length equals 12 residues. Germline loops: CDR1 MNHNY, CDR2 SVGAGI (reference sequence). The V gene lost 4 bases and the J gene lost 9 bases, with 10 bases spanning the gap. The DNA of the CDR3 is TGTGCCAGCAGTTCAACCGGGGGTGAGCAGTTCTTC. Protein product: CASSSTGGEQFF.

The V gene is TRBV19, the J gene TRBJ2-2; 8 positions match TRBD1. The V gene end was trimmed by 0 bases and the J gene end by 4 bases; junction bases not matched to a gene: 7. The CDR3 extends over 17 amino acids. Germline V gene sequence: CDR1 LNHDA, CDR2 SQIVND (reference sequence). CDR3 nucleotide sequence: TGTGCCAGTAGTATAGACTCCAGGACAGGGATCACCGGGGAGCTGTTTTTT. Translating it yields CASSIDSRTGITGELFF.

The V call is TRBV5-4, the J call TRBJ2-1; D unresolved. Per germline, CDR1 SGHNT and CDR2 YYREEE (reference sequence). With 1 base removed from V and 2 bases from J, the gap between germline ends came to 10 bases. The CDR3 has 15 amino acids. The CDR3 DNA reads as TGTGCCAGCAGCTTGACGACGACTCCCTACAATGAGCAGTTCTTC. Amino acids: CASSLTTTPYNEQFF. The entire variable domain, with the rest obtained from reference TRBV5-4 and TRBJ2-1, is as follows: ETGVTQSPTHLIKTRGQQVTLRCSSQSGHNTVSWYQQALGQGPQFIFQYYREEENGRGNFPPRFSGLQFPNYSSELNVNALELDDSALYLCASSLTTTPYNEQFFGPGTRLTVL.

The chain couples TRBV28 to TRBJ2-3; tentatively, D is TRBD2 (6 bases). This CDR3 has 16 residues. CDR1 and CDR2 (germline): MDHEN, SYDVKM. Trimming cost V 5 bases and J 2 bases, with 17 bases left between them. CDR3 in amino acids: CASSPGGRGATDTQYF. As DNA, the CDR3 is TGTGCCAGCAGTCCAGGAGGGCGGGGAGCCACAGATACGCAGTATTTT.

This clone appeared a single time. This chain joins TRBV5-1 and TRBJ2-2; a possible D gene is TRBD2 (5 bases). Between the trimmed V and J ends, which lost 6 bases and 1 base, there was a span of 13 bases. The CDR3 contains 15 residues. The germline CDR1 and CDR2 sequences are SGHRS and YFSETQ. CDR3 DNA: TGCGCCAGCACCCCGAGGGCCCAGAACACCGGGGAGCTGTTTTTT. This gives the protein CASTPRAQNTGELFF.

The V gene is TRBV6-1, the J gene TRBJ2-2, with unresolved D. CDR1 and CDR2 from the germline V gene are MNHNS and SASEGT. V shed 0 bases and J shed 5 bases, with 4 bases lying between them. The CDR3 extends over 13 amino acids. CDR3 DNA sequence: TGTGCCAGCAGTGAAGCACAGACCGGGGAGCTGTTTTTT. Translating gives CASSEAQTGELFF.

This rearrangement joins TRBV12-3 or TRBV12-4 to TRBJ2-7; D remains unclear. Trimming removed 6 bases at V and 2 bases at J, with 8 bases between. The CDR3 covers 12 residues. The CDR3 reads CASSLVAYEQYF. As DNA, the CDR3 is TGTGCCAGCAGCCTGGTAGCCTACGAGCAGTACTTC.

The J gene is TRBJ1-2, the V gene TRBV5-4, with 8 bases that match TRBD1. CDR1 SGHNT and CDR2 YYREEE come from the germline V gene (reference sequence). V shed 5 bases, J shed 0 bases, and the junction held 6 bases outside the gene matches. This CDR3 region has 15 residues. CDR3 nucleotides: TGTGCCAGCAGTCTGCTGGACAGGGCTAACTATGGCTACACCTTC. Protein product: CASSLLDRANYGYTF. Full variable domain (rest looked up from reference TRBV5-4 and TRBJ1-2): ETGVTQSPTHLIKTRGQQVTLRCSSQSGHNTVSWYQQALGQGPQFIFQYYREEENGRGNFPPRFSGLQFPNYSSELNVNALELDDSALYLCASSLLDRANYGYTFGSGTRLTVV.

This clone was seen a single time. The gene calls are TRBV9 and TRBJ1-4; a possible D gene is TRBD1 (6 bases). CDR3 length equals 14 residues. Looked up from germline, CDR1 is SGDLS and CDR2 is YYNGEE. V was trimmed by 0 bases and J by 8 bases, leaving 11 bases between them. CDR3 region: CASSVGSDSEKLFF. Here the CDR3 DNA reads TGTGCCAGCAGCGTAGGGTCGGACAGCGAAAAACTGTTTTTT.

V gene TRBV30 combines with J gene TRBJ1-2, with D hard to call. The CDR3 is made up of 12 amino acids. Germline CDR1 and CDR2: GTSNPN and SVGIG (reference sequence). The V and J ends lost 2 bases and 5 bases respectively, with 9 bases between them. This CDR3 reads CAWSHNSYGYTF. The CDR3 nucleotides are TGTGCCTGGAGTCATAACTCTTATGGCTACACCTTC. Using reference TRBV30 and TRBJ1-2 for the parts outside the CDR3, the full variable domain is SQTIHQWPATLVQPVGSPLSLECTVEGTSNPNLYWYRQAAGRGLQLLFYSVGIGQISSEVPQNLSASRPQDRQFILSSKKLLLSDSGFYLCAWSHNSYGYTFGSGTRLTVV.

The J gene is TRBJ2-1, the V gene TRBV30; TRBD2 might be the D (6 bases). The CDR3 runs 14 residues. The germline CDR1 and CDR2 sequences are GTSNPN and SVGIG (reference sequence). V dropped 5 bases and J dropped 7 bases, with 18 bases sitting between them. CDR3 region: CAWGSGGRVNEQFF. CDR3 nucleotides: TGTGCCTGGGGTAGCGGAGGGAGAGTAAATGAGCAGTTCTTC.